Below, 8 T cell receptor beta chains from the same sample are listed, as sequenced in a study of blood T cell repertoires in COVID-19. The protocol was immunoSEQ multiplex PCR, while the TCRdb copy is restricted to in-frame clones and leaves out a portion. The profile shows roughly 280,000 clones, about 90% of them singletons. Sequenced sample: peripheral blood. These TCRs come from a woman in her twenties or thirties with COVID-19, enrolled during active disease.

The chain uses TRBV25-1 and TRBJ2-1; 9 bases fit TRBD1. Trimming cost V 2 bases and J 6 bases; bases outside gene matches: 5. Germline V gives CDR1 MGHDK, CDR2 SYGVNS. The CDR3 is made up of 15 amino acids. The CDR3 is CASSEGGTGLNEQFF. The CDR3 nucleotides read TGTGCCAGCAGTGAAGGCGGGACAGGGCTCAATGAGCAGTTCTTC.

The chain carries TRBV4-1 and TRBJ2-7, with TRBD2 identical over 8 bases. CDR3 size: 17 residues. The V gene's germline CDR1 is MGHRA and CDR2 YSYEKL. Trimming removed 5 bases from V and 0 bases from J; junction bases left unmatched: 12. This chain's CDR3 is CASSFHLSGVSSYEQYF. In nucleotides, the CDR3 is TGCGCCAGCAGCTTCCACCTTAGCGGGGTTAGCTCCTACGAGCAGTACTTC.

The chain couples TRBV18 to TRBJ2-7, with 9 nucleotides matching TRBD2. CDR1 is KGHSH, CDR2 LQKENI, per germline. J was trimmed by 1 base and V by 2 bases; bases with no gene match: 0. The CDR3 extends over 14 amino acids. In nucleotides, the CDR3 is TGTGCCAGCTCACCAGCGGGAGGGTCCTACGAGCAGTACTTC. Amino acids: CASSPAGGSYEQYF.

The genes are TRBV6-6 and TRBJ1-5, with 7 bases fitting TRBD1. CDR1 and CDR2 (germline): MNHNY, SVGAGI (reference sequence). V lost 0 bases and J lost 9; bases outside the gene matches: 2. The CDR3 runs 13 residues. CDR3 nucleotide sequence: TGTGCCAGCAGTTACTCGACAGGGCGGCCCCAGCATTTT. It is translated as CASSYSTGRPQHF.

This chain joins TRBV2 and TRBJ2-1; D remains unclear. Trimming left V 10 bases short and J 5 bases short, with 18 bases between. This CDR3 region has 14 residues. Germline V gene lookup returns CDR1 SNHLY and CDR2 FYNNEI. Here the CDR3 reads CATKATDPDNEQFF. The DNA for the CDR3 is TGTGCCACCAAAGCGACGGATCCGGACAATGAGCAGTTCTTC.

To note about this clone: The sample contains more than one DNA sequence encoding this CDR3. This chain joins TRBV6-2 or TRBV6-3 and TRBJ2-7; possibly TRBD2 for D (6 bases). In germline, CDR1 is MNHEY, CDR2 SVGEGT. This CDR3 is 13 amino acids long. The V end was cut by 2 bases, the J end by 3 bases, with 8 bases between. The CDR3 nucleotides read TGTGCCAGCAGTTACGCCGGGGGCTACGAGCAGTACTTC. This encodes CASSYAGGYEQYF.

The V gene is TRBV4-1, the J gene TRBJ1-1; possibly TRBD1 for D (5 bases). Germline V gene data show CDR1 as MGHRA and CDR2 as YSYEKL. The CDR3 spans 14 residues. The germline V and J ends were trimmed by 2 bases and 5 bases, with 12 bases remaining between them. The CDR3 loop is CASSQLPGGTEAFF. CDR3 coding DNA: TGCGCCAGCAGCCAACTTCCCGGGGGGACTGAAGCTTTCTTT.

The chain recombines TRBV5-1 with TRBJ2-5, with a weak D call TRBD2 (6 bases). Per the germline V gene, CDR1 is SGHRS and CDR2 is YFSETQ. With 3 bases removed from V and 1 base from J, the gap between germline ends came to 13 bases. This CDR3 has 15 residues. This CDR3 reads CASSSNSGSQETQYF. As DNA, the CDR3 is TGCGCCAGCAGCTCCAATAGCGGTTCCCAAGAGACCCAGTACTTC.